The 23 T cell receptor beta chains listed next were all sequenced from one sample in a study of long-term antiretroviral therapy in people with HIV. Survey level was the resolution at which the v3.0 immunoSEQ assay ran. The protocol was immunoSEQ multiplex PCR, while the TCRdb copy is restricted to in-frame clones and leaves out a portion. The sample contains 15,000 to 20,000 clones, just over 90% of which appear only once. The source was unsorted PBMCs, collected 0.6 years after starting antiretroviral therapy. Receptors originate from a woman in her 40s with HIV.

This clone came up a few times. The chain has TRBV30 and TRBJ2-1; TRBD2 aligns across 9 bases. J was trimmed by 15 bases and V by 2 bases; bases with no gene match: 8. The CDR3 contains 12 residues. Germline CDR1 GTSNPN, CDR2 SVGIG (reference sequence). Written as DNA, the CDR3 is TGTGCCTGGAGTTCTGGCGGGGGGGCCATGTTCTTC. This translates into CAWSSGGGAMFF.

This rearrangement joins TRBV7-7 to TRBJ2-5; TRBD1 might be the D (6 bases). CDR1 is SSHAT, CDR2 FNYEAQ, per germline (reference sequence). Trimming left V 5 bases short and J 3 bases short, with 13 bases between. CDR3 length equals 14 residues. CDR3 amino acids: CASSLNEGEETQYF. DNA for the CDR3: TGTGCCAGCAGCCTGAACGAGGGGGAAGAGACCCAGTACTTC. The variable domain in full, completed from reference TRBV7-7 and TRBJ2-5, reads GAGVSQSPRYKVTKRGQDVTLRCDPISSHATLYWYQQALGQGPEFLTYFNYEAQPDKSGLPSDRFSAERPEGSISTLTIQRTEQRDSAMYRCASSLNEGEETQYFGPGTRLLVL.

The CDR3 is CASSFRLAGSSTDTQYF. CDR3 sequence (DNA): TGTGCCAGCAGCTTTAGACTAGCGGGGAGTAGCACAGATACGCAGTATTTT. V usage is TRBV5-6 and J usage is TRBJ2-3; 11 nucleotides match TRBD2. The CDR3 covers 17 residues. Looked up from germline, CDR1 is SGHDT and CDR2 is YYEEEE. V lost 2 bases, J lost 0 bases, and 5 bases stayed unmatched.

The chain uses TRBV7-9 and TRBJ2-3; 7 bases align to TRBD1. The CDR3 runs to 15 residues. Trimming at V came to 6 bases and at J to 0 bases, leaving 6 bases not matched to a gene. Germline assignment: CDR1 SEHNR and CDR2 FQNEAQ (reference sequence). CDR3 loop: CASRQGQTSTDTQYF. The CDR3 bases are TGTGCCAGCAGACAGGGACAGACTAGCACAGATACGCAGTATTTT.

The V and J genes are TRBV7-9 and TRBJ2-7; TRBD2 matches at 7 bases. After removal of 2 bases from V and 3 bases from J, the junction contained 7 bases not matched to a gene. This CDR3 is built from 15 residues. Germline V gene data show CDR1 as SEHNR and CDR2 as FQNEAQ (reference sequence). CDR3 amino acids: CASSLLGGVDYEQYF. The DNA for the CDR3 is TGTGCCAGCAGCTTATTGGGAGGGGTTGACTACGAGCAGTACTTC.

This chain connects TRBV29-1 to TRBJ2-7, with 11 bases aligning to TRBD1. The length of the CDR3 is 13 residues. The germline gives CDR1 SQVTM, CDR2 ANQGSEA. The V and J ends lost 1 base and 6 bases, in that order; junction bases with no gene match: 2. In DNA form, the CDR3 reads TGCAGCGTTGAAGGGACAGGGGGCGGCGAGCAGTACTTC. Encoded protein: CSVEGTGGGEQYF.

This rearrangement joins TRBV7-2 to TRBJ2-7; 10 nucleotides match TRBD2. This CDR3 spans 14 amino acids. V lost 4 bases and J lost 5; bases outside the gene matches: 5. Germline CDR1 and CDR2: SGHTA and FQGNSA. This chain's CDR3 is CASSSGLARHEQYF. CDR3 DNA: TGTGCCAGCAGCTCGGGACTAGCGCGCCACGAGCAGTACTTC. Together with reference TRBV7-2 and TRBJ2-7, the CDR3 gives the full variable domain: GAGVSQSPSNKVTEKGKDVELRCDPISGHTALYWYRQSLGQGLEFLIYFQGNSAPDKSGLPSDRFSAERTGGSVSTLTIQRTQQEDSAVYLCASSSGLARHEQYFGPGTRLTVT.

The sample holds one count of this clone. The V call is TRBV29-1, the J call TRBJ1-1, with D possibly TRBD1 on 5 matching bases. The CDR3 consists of 13 residues. Germline-derived CDR1 and CDR2 are SQVTM and ANQGSEA. V was trimmed by 7 bases and J by 2 bases, leaving 14 bases between them. The CDR3 reads CSGWGIHNTEAFF. The CDR3 region has the DNA TGCAGCGGTTGGGGGATCCATAACACTGAAGCTTTCTTT. Looking up the rest from reference TRBV29-1 and TRBJ1-1 gives the full variable domain: SAVISQKPSRDICQRGTSLTIQCQVDSQVTMMFWYRQQPGQSLTLIATANQGSEATYESGFVIDKFPISRPNLTFSTLTVSNMSPEDSSIYLCSGWGIHNTEAFFGQGTRLTVV.

The rearrangement joins TRBV2 to TRBJ1-4; perhaps TRBD1 as D (5 bases). Trimming pared 4 bases from V and 5 bases from J, leaving 5 bases between. Germline V lookup: CDR1 SNHLY, CDR2 FYNNEI. CDR3 length: 12 amino acids. The CDR3 sequence is CASSGQNEKLFF. CDR3 sequence (DNA): TGTGCCAGCAGTGGACAGAATGAAAAACTGTTTTTT.

The V call is TRBV7-2, the J call TRBJ2-2; D is unclear. The CDR3 is 15 residues long. V lost 2 bases to trimming and J lost 5 bases, with 12 bases between them. The V gene's germline CDR1 is SGHTA and CDR2 FQGNSA. The CDR3 loop reads CASSLSIVRTGELFF. The CDR3 DNA reads as TGTGCCAGCAGCTTAAGTATCGTTCGTACCGGGGAGCTGTTTTTT.

The gene calls are TRBV18 and TRBJ2-3; 9 bases fit TRBD1. The CDR3 extends over 12 amino acids. The V gene end was trimmed by 4 bases and the J gene end by 9 bases; junction bases not matched to a gene: 2. CDR1 and CDR2 (germline): KGHSH, LQKENI. For the CDR3, the DNA is TGTGCCAGCTCACAGGGACAGGGCACGCAGTATTTT. Residues: CASSQGQGTQYF.

This clone was observed a single time. The chain links TRBV19 to TRBJ1-2; 8 bases fit TRBD1. The CDR3 is 16 amino acids. J was trimmed by 8 bases and V by 5 bases; bases with no gene match: 16. The germline V gene encodes CDR1 LNHDA and CDR2 SQIVND (reference sequence). The DNA for the CDR3 is TGTGCCAGTAGTTCCCGTTCGCGGACAGGGACCCGGGGCTACACCTTC. This codes for CASSSRSRTGTRGYTF.

V gene TRBV7-2 combines with J gene TRBJ2-7; 7 nucleotides align to TRBD1. The CDR3 contains 16 residues. Germline V gives CDR1 SGHTA, CDR2 FQGNSA. Trimming cost V 5 bases and J 6 bases; bases outside gene matches: 16. The CDR3 sequence: CASSRAYWGQTAEQYF. The CDR3 DNA reads TGTGCCAGCAGCAGGGCTTACTGGGGACAGACCGCCGAGCAGTACTTC.

In DNA form, the CDR3 reads TGTGCCAGCAGTGAGTTGGGCCTCGAAGGGGAGACCCAGTACTTC. This translates into CASSELGLEGETQYF. The chain uses TRBV2 and TRBJ2-5, with D unclear. The ends were cut back, 3 bases at V and 5 bases at J, with 16 bases in the middle. Germline CDR1 SNHLY, CDR2 FYNNEI. CDR3 length: 15 amino acids.

The genes are TRBV30 and TRBJ2-5; 10 bases line up with TRBD1. This CDR3 contains 16 residues. The V segment lost 4 bases and the J segment 1 base; nucleotides outside the gene matches: 9. Germline V CDR1 and CDR2: GTSNPN, SVGIG (reference sequence). The CDR3, as DNA: TGTGCCTGGACCCGGACAGGGGGAATTGGCCAAGAGACCCAGTACTTC. Its translation: CAWTRTGGIGQETQYF.

The chain uses TRBV19 and TRBJ1-2, with 9 bases identical to TRBD1. The CDR3 consists of 15 residues. Looked up from germline, CDR1 is LNHDA and CDR2 is SQIVND (reference sequence). The V gene end was trimmed by 5 bases and the J gene end by 7 bases; junction bases not matched to a gene: 11. The CDR3 DNA is TGTGCCAGTAGTCCTCGAACAGGGGGCAAGGCTGGCTACACCTTC. Its translation: CASSPRTGGKAGYTF. The variable domain in full, with the rest retrieved from reference TRBV19 and TRBJ1-2, is DGGITQSPKYLFRKEGQNVTLSCEQNLNHDAMYWYRQDPGQGLRLIYYSQIVNDFQKGDIAEGYSVSREKKESFPLTVTSAQKNPTAFYLCASSPRTGGKAGYTFGSGTRLTVV.

CDR3 in amino acids: CTSSQSPGATYYGYTF. CDR3 coding DNA: TGCACCAGCAGCCAATCCCCGGGGGCCACCTACTATGGCTACACCTTC. The rearrangement uses TRBV1 and TRBJ1-2. TRBV1 is termed a pseudogene. The CDR3 runs to 16 residues.

This clone has just a few counts. The rearrangement joins TRBV6-6 to TRBJ1-5; D not resolved. The V and J ends lost 6 bases and 5 bases respectively, with 5 bases between them. This CDR3 has 11 amino acids. Germline CDR1 is MNHNY and CDR2 is SVGAGI (reference sequence). CDR3 amino acids: CASSPHQPQHF. CDR3 nucleotides: TGTGCCAGCAGCCCTCATCAGCCCCAGCATTTT.

The rearrangement links TRBV6-5 to TRBJ2-7, with D perhaps TRBD2 (5 bases). Trimming pared 4 bases from V and 4 bases from J, leaving 8 bases between. Germline V gene data show CDR1 as MNHEY and CDR2 as SVGAGI. The CDR3 is made up of 12 amino acids. The CDR3 DNA reads as TGTGCCAGCAGTTCCGAGGGATACGAGCAGTACTTC. Its translation: CASSSEGYEQYF.

The J gene is TRBJ1-2, the V gene TRBV30; TRBD1 might be the D (5 bases). The CDR3 loop spans 18 amino acids. CDR1 and CDR2 (germline): GTSNPN, SVGIG (reference sequence). Trimming took 0 bases from V and 0 from J, leaving 20 bases between them. The CDR3 loop reads CAWSVGLGDYLSNYGYTF. CDR3 DNA: TGTGCCTGGAGTGTAGGGCTGGGGGATTACCTGTCTAACTATGGCTACACCTTC.

The chain employs TRBV5-8 and TRBJ2-3; 10 bases map to TRBD1. Germline V gene lookup returns CDR1 SGHTS and CDR2 YDEGEE. The CDR3 extends over 15 amino acids. The junction had 5 bases not matched to a gene; V was cut back by 4 bases and J by 3 bases. CDR3 sequence: CASSGQGGWTDTQYF. Here the CDR3 DNA reads TGTGCCAGCAGCGGACAGGGGGGTTGGACAGATACGCAGTATTTT.

The chain has TRBV5-5 and TRBJ1-1; maybe TRBD1 (5 bases). The germline V gene has CDR1 SGHKS and CDR2 YYEKEE (reference sequence). The CDR3 length is 13 residues. Trimming cost V 4 bases and J 11 bases, with 18 bases left between them. The CDR3 sequence: CASSLETALTAFF. Here the CDR3 DNA reads TGTGCCAGCAGCCTCGAGACAGCCCTCACGGCTTTCTTT.

The chain couples TRBV18 to TRBJ1-2; 7 nucleotides line up with TRBD1. J gave up 4 bases and V 5 bases, and 13 bases lay outside the gene matches. Germline loops: CDR1 KGHSH, CDR2 LQKENI. The CDR3 extends over 16 amino acids. The CDR3 sequence: CASSASQGSGGYGYTF. Here the CDR3 DNA reads TGTGCCAGCTCAGCCTCCCAAGGTTCAGGGGGCTATGGCTACACCTTC.